The following is a TCR beta chain sequence with its context. What it recognizes is unknown. The record originates from a study of cytomegalovirus exposure and HLA in healthy donors. Study results and limitations: Within a later analysis, the majority of CMV-associated TCR beta chains appeared HLA-restricted. An assumption of roughly uniform sequencing depth across donors underlay the presence/absence analyses.

Looked up from germline, CDR1 is MNHEY and CDR2 is SVGAGI. CDR3 size: 14 residues. The ends lost 6 bases at V and 7 bases at J; junction bases unmatched: 6. PCR employed 60 Vbeta and 13 Jbeta primers. Using immunoSEQ multiplex PCR, the repertoire was profiled, and TCRdb retains in-frame clones only, with some absent. The data contain fewer than 80,000 clones, around 79% of them singletons. This TCR was sampled from a young man in good health and CMV-seronegative. The rearrangement uses TRBV6-5 and TRBJ1-2, with 12 bases that match TRBD1. The sample was PBMCs. The CDR3 DNA reads TGTGCCAGCAGGTCACCGGGACAGGGGGCTGGCTACACCTTC. It codes for CASRSPGQGAGYTF.